This T cell receptor (beta chain) stems from a study of blood T cells in healthy people across ages. Sample-barcoded 5' priming and a J-beta primer mix drove a second PCR of roughly 6 to 12 cycles. TCRdb independently ran MiXCR on the 5' RACE reads; one entry per CDR3 protein. The table has over a million distinct CDR3 sequences, roughly 24% seen once. The germline V and J ends were trimmed by 6 bases and 0 bases, with 17 bases remaining between them. The CDR3 extends over 17 amino acids. CDR1 is KGHDR, CDR2 SFDVKD, per germline. The sample also formed part of further work on T cells of mothers and their children. From that study: For related and unrelated pairs alike, thymic selection shapes TCR recombination output similarly. The authors found no persistent microchimeric T cell clones.

The sequencing input was blood. This TCR was recovered from a girl aged 2 to 9 in good health. This chain links TRBV24-1 with TRBJ2-1, with D perhaps given as TRBD1 or TRBD2 (5 bases each). Written as DNA, the CDR3 is TGTGCCACCAGTCTTCCGTCCGGGGCAAGCTCCTACAATGAGCAGTTCTTC. Its protein product is CATSLPSGASSYNEQFF.